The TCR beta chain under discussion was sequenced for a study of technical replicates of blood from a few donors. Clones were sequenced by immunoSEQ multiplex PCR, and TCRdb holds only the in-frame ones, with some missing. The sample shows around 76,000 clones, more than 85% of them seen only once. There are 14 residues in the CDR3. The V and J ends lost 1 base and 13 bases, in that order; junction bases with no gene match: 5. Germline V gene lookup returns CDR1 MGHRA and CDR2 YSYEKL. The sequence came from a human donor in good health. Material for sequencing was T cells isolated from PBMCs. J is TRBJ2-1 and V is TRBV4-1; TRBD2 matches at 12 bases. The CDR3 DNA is TGCGCCAGCAGCCAAGTTCTAGCGGGAGGGCGACAGTTCTTC. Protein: CASSQVLAGGRQFF.